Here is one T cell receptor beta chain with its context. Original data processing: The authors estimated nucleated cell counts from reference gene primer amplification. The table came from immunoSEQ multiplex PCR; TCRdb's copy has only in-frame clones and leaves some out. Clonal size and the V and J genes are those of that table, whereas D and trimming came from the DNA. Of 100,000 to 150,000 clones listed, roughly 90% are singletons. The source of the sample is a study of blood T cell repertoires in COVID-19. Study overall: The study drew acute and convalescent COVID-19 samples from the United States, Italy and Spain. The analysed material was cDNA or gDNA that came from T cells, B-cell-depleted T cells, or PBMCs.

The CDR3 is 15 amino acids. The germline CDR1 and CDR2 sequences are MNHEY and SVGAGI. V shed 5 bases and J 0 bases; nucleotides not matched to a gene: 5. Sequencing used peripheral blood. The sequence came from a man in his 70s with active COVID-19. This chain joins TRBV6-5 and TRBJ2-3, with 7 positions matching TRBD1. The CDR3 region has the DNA TGTGCCAGCAGTAGGACAGGCGGGAGCACAGATACGCAGTATTTT. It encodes CASSRTGGSTDTQYF.